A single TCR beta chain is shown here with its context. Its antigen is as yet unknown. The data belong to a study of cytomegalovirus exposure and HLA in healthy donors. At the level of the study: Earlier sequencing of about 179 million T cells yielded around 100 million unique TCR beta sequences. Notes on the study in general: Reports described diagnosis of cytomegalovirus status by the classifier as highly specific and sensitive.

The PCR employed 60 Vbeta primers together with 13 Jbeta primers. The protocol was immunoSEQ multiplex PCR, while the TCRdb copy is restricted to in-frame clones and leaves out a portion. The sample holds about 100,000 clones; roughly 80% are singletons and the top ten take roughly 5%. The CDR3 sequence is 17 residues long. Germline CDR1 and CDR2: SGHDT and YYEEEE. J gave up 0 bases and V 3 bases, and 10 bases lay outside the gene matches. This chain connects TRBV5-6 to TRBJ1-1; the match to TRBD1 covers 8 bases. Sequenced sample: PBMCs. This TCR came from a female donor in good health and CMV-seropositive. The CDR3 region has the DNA TGTGCCAGCAGCTGGGGCACAGGGGGAGGGATGAACACTGAAGCTTTCTTT. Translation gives CASSWGTGGGMNTEAFF.